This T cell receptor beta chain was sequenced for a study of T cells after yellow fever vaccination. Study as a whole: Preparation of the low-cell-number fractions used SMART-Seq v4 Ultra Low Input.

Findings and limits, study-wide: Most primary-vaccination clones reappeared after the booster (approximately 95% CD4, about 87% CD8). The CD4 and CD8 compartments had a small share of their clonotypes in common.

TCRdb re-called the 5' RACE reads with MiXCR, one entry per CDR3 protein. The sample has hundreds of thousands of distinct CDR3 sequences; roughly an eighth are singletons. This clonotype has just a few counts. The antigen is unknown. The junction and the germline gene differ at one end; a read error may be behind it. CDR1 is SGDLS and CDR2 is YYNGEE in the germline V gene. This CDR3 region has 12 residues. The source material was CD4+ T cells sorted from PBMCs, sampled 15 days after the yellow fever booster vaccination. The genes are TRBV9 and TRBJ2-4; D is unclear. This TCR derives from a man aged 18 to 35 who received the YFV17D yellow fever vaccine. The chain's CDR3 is CASSLDRGEVNF. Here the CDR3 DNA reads TGTGCCAGCAGCCTCGACCGAGGCGAGGTAAACTTC.